This entry lists 32 T cell receptor beta chains sequenced from one sample in a study of blood T cells in healthy people across ages (dated by TCRdb to about 2015). Preparation of the library involved 5' RACE. The sequencer listed for this sample is Illumina HiSeq 2500. A second PCR of about 7 to 12 cycles was run with a J-beta primer mix and a sample-barcoded 5' primer. The public reads were reprocessed in TCRdb via fastp at Q25 and MiXCR, keeping in-frame beta chains. Identical CDR3 protein sequences are pooled into one entry, listed with their most common genes and DNA. This sample holds some 930,000 distinct CDR3 sequences; under 35% were observed only once. Jointly, the top ten make up 9.5% to 13% of the sample. These data were also filed under a second study, of T cells of mothers and their children.

Input material: blood. These receptor sequences come from a woman aged 40 to 50 in good health.

In its sample, this clonotype was seen a few times. The chain employs TRBV12-3 or TRBV12-4 and TRBJ2-1, with 9 bases matching TRBD1. This CDR3 region has 14 residues. V was pared by 5 bases and J by 8 bases, with 7 bases of the junction left unmatched. DNA of the CDR3: TGTGCCAGCAGTCGGGACAGGGTGGGAGATGAGCAGTTCTTC. This gives the protein CASSRDRVGDEQFF.

This clonotype was observed a handful of times. The chain has TRBV9 and TRBJ2-5, with TRBD2 matching 10 bases. CDR3 length equals 15 residues. The germline gives CDR1 SGDLS, CDR2 YYNGEE. V was pared by 2 bases and J by 4 bases, with 5 bases of the junction left unmatched. This chain's CDR3 is CASSVSGGYRETQYF. The CDR3 DNA is TGTGCCAGCAGCGTTAGCGGGGGGTACCGAGAGACCCAGTACTTC.

The table lists this clonotype with a few counts. The chain links TRBV7-6 to TRBJ2-7, with TRBD2 as a possible D gene (6 bases). The CDR3 totals 16 residues. CDR1 is SGHVS, CDR2 FNYEAQ, per germline. Deletions cut 5 bases from V and 5 bases from J, with 22 bases between. The CDR3 reads CASSPSLTRSVDEQYF. CDR3 sequence (DNA): TGTGCCAGCAGCCCATCCCTGACTAGGAGCGTCGACGAGCAGTACTTC.

At least ten counts were recorded for this clonotype. The chain carries TRBV20-1 and TRBJ2-3; 8 bases map to TRBD2. CDR1 is DFQATT and CDR2 is SNEGSKA in the germline V gene (reference sequence). V lost 8 bases, J lost 4 bases, and 8 bases stayed unmatched. This CDR3 spans 13 amino acids. The chain's CDR3 is CSSGGTRADTQYF. Here the CDR3 DNA reads TGCAGTTCCGGTGGGACTAGGGCAGATACGCAGTATTTT.

The genes are TRBV29-1 and TRBJ1-2; 7 nucleotides align to TRBD1. The CDR3 is 14 residues long. Germline loops: CDR1 SQVTM, CDR2 ANQGSEA. V shed 1 base, J shed 4 bases, and the junction held 6 bases outside the gene matches. The CDR3 region is CSVEVAGQIYGYTF. DNA for the CDR3: TGCAGCGTTGAAGTTGCGGGACAGATCTATGGCTACACCTTC.

This rearrangement joins TRBV29-1 to TRBJ2-5; D is possibly TRBD1 (5 bases). Per the germline V gene, CDR1 is SQVTM and CDR2 is ANQGSEA. The CDR3 runs 15 residues. Trimming pared 0 bases from V and 8 bases from J, leaving 19 bases between. In DNA, the CDR3 is TGCAGCGTTGAAGATCTAGGGGTCCCGATAGATACCCAGTACTTC. Protein: CSVEDLGVPIDTQYF.

The DNA for the CDR3 is TGTGCCAGCAGCCATCCTGGGGGTGAAGCTTTCTTT. It is translated as CASSHPGGEAFF. This chain uses TRBV7-8 with TRBJ1-1; weak D call: TRBD1 (5 bases). CDR1 and CDR2 (germline): SGHVS, FQNEAQ. This CDR3 region has 12 residues. With 5 bases removed from V and 7 bases from J, the gap between germline ends came to 11 bases.

With regard to this clonotype: A much larger clone sits a single nucleotide away, making a read error possible. The chain has TRBV4-1 and TRBJ2-7; possibly TRBD1 for D (5 bases). Germline-derived CDR1 and CDR2 are MGHRA and YSYEKL. Trimming took off 0 bases at V and 3 bases at J, with 18 bases between the two ends. The CDR3 contains 17 residues. The CDR3 loop is CASSQDMWPGLVYEQYF. The CDR3 region has the DNA TGCGCCAGCAGCCAAGATATGTGGCCAGGGTTGGTCTACGAGCAGTACTTC.

This clonotype has a handful of counts. The junction does not match germline at one end; this may be a read error. The chain combines TRBV4-3 with TRBJ2-2; D is possibly TRBD1 (7 bases). Germline-derived CDR1 and CDR2 are LGHNA and YSLEER. CDR3 length equals 17 residues. CDR3: CASSKETRQGGTGELFF. The CDR3 DNA follows: TGCGCCAGCAGCAAAGAAACCCGACAGGGAGGCACCGGGGAGCTGTTTTTT.

Turning to this clonotype: This may be a read error, as it is one base from a much larger clone. The chain joins TRBV9 to TRBJ2-5; D not certain. The V gene's germline CDR1 is SGDLS and CDR2 YYNGEE. The CDR3 contains 11 residues. V lost 7 bases and J 0 bases, leaving 4 bases between the germline ends. The CDR3 sequence is CASDHQETQYF. DNA of the CDR3: TGTGCCAGCGACCACCAAGAGACCCAGTACTTC.

The sample holds a few counts of this clonotype. This rearrangement joins TRBV5-1 to TRBJ2-5; D tentatively fits TRBD1 or TRBD2 (5 bases each). V lost 6 bases and J lost 5, with 17 bases in between. The CDR3 spans 14 residues. The germline CDR1 and CDR2 sequences are SGHRS and YFSETQ. The CDR3 here is CASTPGRYPETQYF. The CDR3 nucleotides read TGCGCCAGCACACCGGGACGATACCCGGAGACCCAGTACTTC. The full variable domain, rest sourced from reference TRBV5-1 and TRBJ2-5, is KAGVTQTPRYLIKTRGQQVTLSCSPISGHRSVSWYQQTPGQGLQFLFEYFSETQRNKGNFPGRFSGRQFSNSRSEMNVSTLELGDSALYLCASTPGRYPETQYFGPGTRLLVL.

This clonotype was found once. This rearrangement joins TRBV9 to TRBJ1-4; a possible D gene is TRBD1 (5 bases). CDR1 is SGDLS, CDR2 YYNGEE, per germline. V lost 0 bases, J lost 0 bases, and 15 bases lay in between. CDR3 length equals 18 residues. The CDR3 here is CASSVDGRAGATNEKLFF. CDR3 DNA sequence: TGTGCCAGCAGCGTAGATGGCAGGGCGGGGGCAACTAATGAAAAACTGTTTTTT.

To note about this clonotype: An end of the junction does not agree with germline; a read error may underlie this. The rearrangement joins TRBV7-2 to TRBJ1-4; no clear D gene. CDR3 length: 13 residues. Germline V lookup: CDR1 SGHTA, CDR2 FQGNSA. As DNA, the CDR3 is TGTGCCAGCAGCCGACGGATTAATGAAAGACTGTTTTTT. This codes for CASSRRINERLFF.

In its sample, this clonotype was seen many times. This chain uses TRBV7-9 with TRBJ1-2; tentatively, D is TRBD1 (6 bases). The CDR3 length is 15 residues. Germline V lookup: CDR1 SEHNR, CDR2 FQNEAQ (reference sequence). V was shortened by 5 bases and J by 2 bases, with 15 bases between the two germline ends. CDR3 amino acids: CASSRGPRENYGYTF. In nucleotides, the CDR3 is TGTGCCAGCAGCCGGGGGCCCAGGGAAAACTATGGCTACACCTTC.

A note on this clonotype: A much larger clone lies one base from this, so it may be a read error. The chain combines TRBV28 with TRBJ2-3, with TRBD1 identical over 10 bases. Germline CDR1 reads MDHEN; CDR2 reads SYDVKM. The CDR3 has 17 amino acids. J gave up 5 bases and V 4 bases, and 12 bases lay outside the gene matches. As DNA, the CDR3 is TGTGCCAGCAGTTCCTCCCCGGGACAGGGGACTTTAGATACGCAGTATTTT. This translates into CASSSSPGQGTLDTQYF.

DNA of the CDR3: TGCGCCAGCAGCCCGGTTAGGGGTGAGCAGTTCTTC. Its protein is CASSPVRGEQFF. The V and J genes are TRBV4-1 and TRBJ2-1; TRBD1 is a possible D gene (5 bases). Germline V lookup: CDR1 MGHRA, CDR2 YSYEKL. The CDR3 totals 12 residues. Trimming cost V 4 bases and J 9 bases, with 10 bases left between them.

In its sample, this clonotype was seen many times. This chain uses TRBV6-2 or TRBV6-3 with TRBJ1-2, with D uncertain. This CDR3 is built from 13 residues. CDR1 is MNHEY, CDR2 SVGEGT, per germline. With 0 bases removed from V and 2 bases from J, the gap between germline ends came to 4 bases. The DNA of the CDR3 is TGTGCCAGCAGTTACTCGGACAACTATGGCTACACCTTC. It translates to CASSYSDNYGYTF.

This clonotype came up once. At one end the junction does not follow the germline gene, possibly because of a read error. This chain links TRBV23-1 with TRBJ1-4, with D possibly matching TRBD1 (6 bases). TRBV23-1 has ORF status, its function being uncertain. CDR3 length equals 15 residues. CDR3 sequence: CASTVTGWANEKPFF. Written as DNA, the CDR3 is TGCGCCAGCACCGTCACAGGGTGGGCTAATGAAAAACCGTTTTTT.

The chain employs TRBV30 and TRBJ1-1; no clear D gene. Germline CDR1 is GTSNPN and CDR2 is SVGIG (reference sequence). The V gene lost 5 bases and the J gene lost 3 bases, with 7 bases spanning the gap. This CDR3 has 11 amino acids. In DNA, the CDR3 is TGTGCCTGGGCGGGGTACACTGAAGCTTTCTTT. Translated: CAWAGYTEAFF.

V gene TRBV5-1 combines with J gene TRBJ2-7, with 9 bases fitting TRBD1. Trimming took 4 bases from V and 5 from J; bases not matched to a gene: 10. Germline CDR1 SGHRS, CDR2 YFSETQ. CDR3 size: 15 residues. CDR3 nucleotide sequence: TGCGCCAGCAGCCCTGGTGGACAGGGGAGGCACGAGCAGTACTTC. Protein sequence: CASSPGGQGRHEQYF.

The CDR3 protein is CASSQDSGGLGELFF. CDR3 coding DNA: TGCGCCAGCAGCCAAGATTCGGGGGGGCTCGGGGAGCTGTTTTTT. The genes are TRBV4-3 and TRBJ2-2; 8 positions match TRBD2. CDR3 size: 15 residues. From germline, CDR1 is LGHNA and CDR2 YSLEER. After removal of 0 bases from V and 7 bases from J, the junction contained 4 bases not matched to a gene.

This clonotype was recorded at least ten times. The chain has TRBV6-2 or TRBV6-3 and TRBJ2-7; 7 bases are a match to TRBD1. V gave up 5 bases and J gave up 0 bases; unmatched junction bases: 7. CDR1 and CDR2 (germline): MNHEY, SVGEGT. This CDR3 region has 15 residues. The CDR3 bases are TGTGCCAGCAGTCATGACAGGGACCGCTCCTACGAGCAGTACTTC. Its protein is CASSHDRDRSYEQYF.

The V call is TRBV19, the J call TRBJ1-1; 8 nucleotides line up with TRBD1. The length of the CDR3 is 15 residues. With 9 bases clipped from V and 3 bases from J, the junction kept 12 bases outside the gene matches. The V gene's germline CDR1 is LNHDA and CDR2 SQIVND (reference sequence). CDR3: CASSVSGTGYTEAFF. The CDR3 DNA sequence: TGTGCCAGCTCCGTCTCCGGGACAGGATACACTGAAGCTTTCTTT. The whole variable domain, remainder taken from reference TRBV19 and TRBJ1-1, is DGGITQSPKYLFRKEGQNVTLSCEQNLNHDAMYWYRQDPGQGLRLIYYSQIVNDFQKGDIAEGYSVSREKKESFPLTVTSAQKNPTAFYLCASSVSGTGYTEAFFGQGTRLTVV.

Only a few counts were recorded for this clonotype. The CDR3 nucleotides are TGTGCCAGCAGAAGCCAGGAGCTGAACACTGAAGCTTTCTTT. This gives the protein CASRSQELNTEAFF. This sequence joins TRBV7-2 and TRBJ1-1, with D uncertain. Trimming cost V 6 bases and J 0 bases, with 11 bases left between them. Germline values: CDR1 SGHTA, CDR2 FQGNSA. The CDR3 covers 14 residues.

V and J are TRBV20-1 and TRBJ2-7; D perhaps matches TRBD2 (6 bases). This CDR3 contains 13 residues. Trimming removed 0 bases at V and 4 bases at J, with 10 bases between. From germline, CDR1 is DFQATT and CDR2 SNEGSKA (reference sequence). The CDR3: CSARDTSRYEQYF. The CDR3 nucleotides read TGCAGTGCTAGAGACACTAGCCGGTACGAGCAGTACTTC.

This clonotype was seen more than once but under ten times. The chain has TRBV7-2 and TRBJ1-2, with 7 bases lining up with TRBD1. Per germline, CDR1 SGHTA and CDR2 FQGNSA. This CDR3 is 16 amino acids long. The J segment lost 4 bases and the V segment lost 5 bases, leaving 13 bases of the junction unmatched. The CDR3 spells CASSLGSPTGFYGYTF. As DNA, the CDR3 is TGTGCCAGCAGCCTTGGTAGCCCGACAGGGTTCTATGGCTACACCTTC. The whole variable domain, remainder taken from reference TRBV7-2 and TRBJ1-2, is GAGVSQSPSNKVTEKGKDVELRCDPISGHTALYWYRQSLGQGLEFLIYFQGNSAPDKSGLPSDRFSAERTGGSVSTLTIQRTQQEDSAVYLCASSLGSPTGFYGYTFGSGTRLTVV.

V gene TRBV28 combines with J gene TRBJ1-2, with a possible D match to TRBD1 (5 bases). The V and J ends lost 5 bases and 4 bases respectively, with 11 bases between them. Germline-derived CDR1 and CDR2 are MDHEN and SYDVKM. The CDR3 runs 13 residues. The DNA for the CDR3 is TGTGCCAGCAGTCCACAGGTCCCCTATGGCTACACCTTC. This codes for CASSPQVPYGYTF.

This clonotype showed up just a few times. The chain combines TRBV13 with TRBJ1-2; weak D call: TRBD1 (6 bases). Trimming removed 8 bases at V and 3 bases at J, with 16 bases between. The germline V gene encodes CDR1 PRHDT and CDR2 FYEKMQ (reference sequence). CDR3 size: 14 residues. The chain's CDR3 is CASWNPAGDYGYTF. The CDR3 coding sequence is TGTGCCAGCTGGAATCCGGCAGGGGACTATGGCTACACCTTC.

This clonotype was counted a few times. The genes are TRBV11-2 and TRBJ2-3; 9 nucleotides match TRBD2. CDR1 is SGHAT and CDR2 is FQNNGV in the germline V gene. This CDR3 spans 16 amino acids. Trimming took 6 bases from V and 2 from J; bases not matched to a gene: 9. CDR3 bases: TGTGCCAGCAGTACTAAGCGGGGGGCATACACAGATACGCAGTATTTT. This sequence encodes CASSTKRGAYTDTQYF.

This clonotype has at least ten counts. The gene calls are TRBV4-3 and TRBJ2-7, with TRBD1 identical over 7 bases. CDR3 length: 14 amino acids. With 1 base clipped from V and 3 bases from J, the junction kept 3 bases outside the gene matches. CDR1 is LGHNA, CDR2 YSLEER, per germline. CDR3 region: CASSQGQGVYEQYF. CDR3 in DNA: TGCGCCAGCAGCCAAGGCCAGGGGGTCTACGAGCAGTACTTC.

This chain connects TRBV28 to TRBJ1-1, with 11 nucleotides matching TRBD1. The germline CDR1 and CDR2 sequences are MDHEN and SYDVKM. V lost 2 bases, J lost 5 bases, and 10 bases stayed unmatched. CDR3 length: 17 amino acids. The CDR3 bases are TGTGCCAGCAGTTTAGACCGGACAGGGGGCTCCAGGACTGAAGCTTTCTTT. Protein sequence: CASSLDRTGGSRTEAFF.

This clonotype was recorded many times. The chain combines TRBV4-1 with TRBJ2-7; TRBD1 matches 8 bases. The CDR3 spans 14 residues. CDR1 is MGHRA, CDR2 YSYEKL, per germline. Trimming removed 4 bases from V and 6 bases from J; junction bases left unmatched: 8. CDR3 amino acids: CASSRGIGQGEQYF. CDR3 bases: TGCGCCAGCAGCCGTGGAATCGGACAGGGCGAGCAGTACTTC.